This T cell receptor beta chain was obtained from a study of OX40 agonist ivuxolimab in advanced cancers. Across the whole study: Patients were dosed with the agonistic anti-OX40 (CD134) antibody ivuxolimab. A male proportion of under 90% was recorded, with mean age 60 years and range 23 to 79. Study-level results: No determination was made of the antigen specificity of the expanded peripheral T cells. CD4+ and CD8+ T cells in blood underwent clonal expansion by week 6 at 0.1 to 3.0 mg/kg.

This CDR3 contains 13 residues. Germline CDR1 SGHNT, CDR2 YYREEE (reference sequence). The V gene lost 2 bases and the J gene lost 6 bases, with 11 bases spanning the gap. With regard to this clone: Antigen: not known.

Sequencing used immunoSEQ multiplex PCR; TCRdb keeps in-frame clones, though not all of them. This table has roughly 92,000 clones, roughly 89% appearing once. The chain joins TRBV5-4 to TRBJ1-2; D not certain. The receptor's source is an adult with an advanced solid tumor such as melanoma, head and neck, liver or kidney cancer. The sequencing here drew on CD4+ or CD8+ T cells sorted from blood, taken in a trial of the OX40 agonist ivuxolimab. The CDR3 loop is CASSFVGNDGYTF. CDR3 in DNA: TGTGCCAGCAGCTTTGTGGGTAATGATGGCTACACCTTC.